The entry below gives a single T cell receptor (beta chain) sequence along with its context. Antigen unknown. The CDR3 has 14 amino acids. Looked up from germline, CDR1 is LGHNT and CDR2 is FRNRAP. Trimming took off 5 bases at V and 5 bases at J, with 16 bases between the two ends. Generated by immunoSEQ multiplex PCR, the TCRdb table keeps only in-frame clones and is missing some. The table includes over 70,000 clones, 88% detected once. The data are from a study of T cell responses to AZD1222 COVID-19 vaccine. Broader study findings: Spike-specific TCR breadth and depth went up after people got two AZD1222 doses.

The gene calls are TRBV12-5 and TRBJ2-7, with a tentative D call TRBD2 (5 bases). The receptor's source is an adult in good health. The starting material was peripheral blood, obtained on day 0 of AZD1222 vaccination. The CDR3 reads CASGLDSLFDEQYF. The CDR3 coding sequence is TGTGCTAGTGGTCTGGACTCTCTCTTCGACGAGCAGTACTTC.